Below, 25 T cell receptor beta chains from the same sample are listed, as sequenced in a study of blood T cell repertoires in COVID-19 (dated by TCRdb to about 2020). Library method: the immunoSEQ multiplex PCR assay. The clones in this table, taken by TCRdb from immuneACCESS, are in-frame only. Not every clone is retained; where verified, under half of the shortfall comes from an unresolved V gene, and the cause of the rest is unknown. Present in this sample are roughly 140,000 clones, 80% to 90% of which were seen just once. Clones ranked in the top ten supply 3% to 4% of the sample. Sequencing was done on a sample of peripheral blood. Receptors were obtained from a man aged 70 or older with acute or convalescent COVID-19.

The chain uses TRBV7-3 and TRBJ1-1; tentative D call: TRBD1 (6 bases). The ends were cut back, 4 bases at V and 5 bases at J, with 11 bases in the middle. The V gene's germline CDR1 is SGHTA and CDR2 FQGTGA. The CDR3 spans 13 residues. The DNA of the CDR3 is TGTGCCAGCAGCTCTCAGGGGTATACTGAAGCTTTCTTT. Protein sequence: CASSSQGYTEAFF.

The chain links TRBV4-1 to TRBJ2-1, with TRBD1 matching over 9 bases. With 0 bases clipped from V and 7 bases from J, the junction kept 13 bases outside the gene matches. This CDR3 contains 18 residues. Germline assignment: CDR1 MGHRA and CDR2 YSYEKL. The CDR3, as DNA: TGCGCCAGCAGCCAAGAATGGGGACAGGGTGTTATTAAAAATGAGCAGTTCTTC. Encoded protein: CASSQEWGQGVIKNEQFF.

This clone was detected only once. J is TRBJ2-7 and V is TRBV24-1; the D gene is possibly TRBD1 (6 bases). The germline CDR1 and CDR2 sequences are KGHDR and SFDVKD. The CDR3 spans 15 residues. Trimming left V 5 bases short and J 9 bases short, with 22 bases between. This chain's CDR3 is CATSVPTGLEEVQYF. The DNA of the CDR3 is TGTGCCACCAGTGTCCCTACAGGGCTTGAGGAGGTGCAGTACTTC.

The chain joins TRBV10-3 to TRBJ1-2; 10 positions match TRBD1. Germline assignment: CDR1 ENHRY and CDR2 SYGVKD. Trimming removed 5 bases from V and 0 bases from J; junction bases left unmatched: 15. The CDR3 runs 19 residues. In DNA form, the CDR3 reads TGTGCCATCAGTTTCTCCGGGACAGGGGCCTCAGTAGCTAACTATGGCTACACCTTC. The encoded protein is CAISFSGTGASVANYGYTF.

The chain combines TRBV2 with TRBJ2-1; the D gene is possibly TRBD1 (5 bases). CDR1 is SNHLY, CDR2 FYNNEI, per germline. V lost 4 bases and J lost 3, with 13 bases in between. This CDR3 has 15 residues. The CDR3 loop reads CASSALRQNYNEQFF. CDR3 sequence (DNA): TGTGCCAGCAGTGCATTGAGACAGAACTACAATGAGCAGTTCTTC.

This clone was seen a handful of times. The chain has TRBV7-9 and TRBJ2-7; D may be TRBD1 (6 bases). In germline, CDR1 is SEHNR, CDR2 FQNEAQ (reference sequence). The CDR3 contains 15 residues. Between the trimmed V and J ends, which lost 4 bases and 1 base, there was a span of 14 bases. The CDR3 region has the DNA TGTGCCAGCAGCTCGGACAGACTTACATCCTACGAGCAGTACTTC. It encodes CASSSDRLTSYEQYF.

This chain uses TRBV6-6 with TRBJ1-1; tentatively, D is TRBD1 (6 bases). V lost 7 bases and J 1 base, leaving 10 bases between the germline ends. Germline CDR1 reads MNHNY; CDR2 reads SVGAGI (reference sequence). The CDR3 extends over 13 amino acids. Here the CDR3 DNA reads TGTGCCAGCATTCGGGACACGAACACTGAAGCTTTCTTT. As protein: CASIRDTNTEAFF.

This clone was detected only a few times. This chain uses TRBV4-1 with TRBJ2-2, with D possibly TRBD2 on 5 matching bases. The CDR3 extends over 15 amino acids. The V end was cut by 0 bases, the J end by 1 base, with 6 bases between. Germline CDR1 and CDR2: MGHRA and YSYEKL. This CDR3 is CASSQEAVNTGELFF. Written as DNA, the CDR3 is TGCGCCAGCAGCCAAGAAGCGGTGAACACCGGGGAGCTGTTTTTT.

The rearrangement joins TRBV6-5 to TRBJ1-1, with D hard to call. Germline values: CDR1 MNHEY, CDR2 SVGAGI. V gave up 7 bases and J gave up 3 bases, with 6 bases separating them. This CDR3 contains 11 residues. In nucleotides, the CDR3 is TGTGCCAGCACTCGAGACACTGAAGCTTTCTTT. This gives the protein CASTRDTEAFF.

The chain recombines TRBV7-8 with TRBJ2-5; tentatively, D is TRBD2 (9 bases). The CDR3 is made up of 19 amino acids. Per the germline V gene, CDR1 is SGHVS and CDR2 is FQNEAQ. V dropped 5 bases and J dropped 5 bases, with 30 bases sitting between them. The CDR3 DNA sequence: TGTGCCAGCAGCCGAGGACAGGGAGGTAGCGGGAGTGGCCGGGAGACCCAGTACTTC. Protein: CASSRGQGGSGSGRETQYF.

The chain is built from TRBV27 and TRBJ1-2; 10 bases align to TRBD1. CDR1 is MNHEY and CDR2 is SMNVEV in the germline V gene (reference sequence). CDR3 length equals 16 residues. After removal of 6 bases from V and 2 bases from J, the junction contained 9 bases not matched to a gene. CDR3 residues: CASRRQGARFNYGYTF. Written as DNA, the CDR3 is TGTGCCAGCAGAAGACAGGGGGCTAGATTCAACTATGGCTACACCTTC.

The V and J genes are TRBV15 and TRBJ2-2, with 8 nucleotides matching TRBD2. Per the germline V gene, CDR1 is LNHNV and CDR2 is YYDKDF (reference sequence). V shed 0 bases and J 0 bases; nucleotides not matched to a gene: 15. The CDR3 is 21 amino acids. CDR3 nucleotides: TGTGCCACCAGCAGAGATCTGGCCGGGGGGGTAGCGGGAACGAACACCGGGGAGCTGTTTTTT. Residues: CATSRDLAGGVAGTNTGELFF.

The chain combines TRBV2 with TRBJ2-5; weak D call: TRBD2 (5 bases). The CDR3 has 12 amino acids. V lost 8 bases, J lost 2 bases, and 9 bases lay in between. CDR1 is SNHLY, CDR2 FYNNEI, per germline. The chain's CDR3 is CASWEFQETQYF. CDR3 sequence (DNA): TGTGCCAGCTGGGAGTTTCAAGAGACCCAGTACTTC.

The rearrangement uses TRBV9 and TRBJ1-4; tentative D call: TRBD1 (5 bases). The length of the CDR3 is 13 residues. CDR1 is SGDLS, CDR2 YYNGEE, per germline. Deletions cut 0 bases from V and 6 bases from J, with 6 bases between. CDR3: CASSVGGYEKLFF. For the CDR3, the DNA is TGTGCCAGCAGCGTAGGGGGCTATGAAAAACTGTTTTTT.

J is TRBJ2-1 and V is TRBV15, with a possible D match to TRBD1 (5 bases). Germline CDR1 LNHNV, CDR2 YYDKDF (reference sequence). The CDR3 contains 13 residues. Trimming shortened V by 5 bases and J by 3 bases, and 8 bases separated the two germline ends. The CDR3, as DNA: TGTGCCACCAGCGACGACAGCTACAATGAGCAGTTCTTC. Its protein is CATSDDSYNEQFF.

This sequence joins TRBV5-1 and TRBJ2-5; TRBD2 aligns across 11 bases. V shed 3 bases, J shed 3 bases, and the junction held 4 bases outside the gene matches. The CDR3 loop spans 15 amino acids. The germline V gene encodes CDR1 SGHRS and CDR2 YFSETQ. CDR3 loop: CASSSLGLAEETQYF. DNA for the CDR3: TGCGCCAGCAGCTCACTGGGACTAGCGGAAGAGACCCAGTACTTC.

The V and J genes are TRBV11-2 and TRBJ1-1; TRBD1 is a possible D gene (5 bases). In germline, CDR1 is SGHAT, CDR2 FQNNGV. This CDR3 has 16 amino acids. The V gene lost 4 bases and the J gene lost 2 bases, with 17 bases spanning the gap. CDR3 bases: TGTGCCAGCAGCTCTACAAACGCGCAGGGCAACACTGAAGCTTTCTTT. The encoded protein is CASSSTNAQGNTEAFF.

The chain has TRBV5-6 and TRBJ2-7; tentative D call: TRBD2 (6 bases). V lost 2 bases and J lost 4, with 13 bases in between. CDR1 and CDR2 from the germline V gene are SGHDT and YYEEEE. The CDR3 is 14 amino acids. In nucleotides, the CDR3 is TGTGCCAGCAGCTTCGGAGGGAAGTGGTACGAGCAGTACTTC. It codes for CASSFGGKWYEQYF. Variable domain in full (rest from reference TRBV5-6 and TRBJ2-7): DAGVTQSPTHLIKTRGQQVTLRCSPKSGHDTVSWYQQALGQGPQFIFQYYEEEERQRGNFPDRFSGHQFPNYSSELNVNALLLGDSALYLCASSFGGKWYEQYFGPGTRLTVT.

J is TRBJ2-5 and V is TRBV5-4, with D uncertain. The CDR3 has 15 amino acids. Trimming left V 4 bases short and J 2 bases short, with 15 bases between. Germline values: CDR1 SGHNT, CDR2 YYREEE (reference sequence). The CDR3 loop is CASSDPDSAQETQYF. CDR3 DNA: TGTGCCAGCAGCGACCCCGACTCCGCTCAAGAGACCCAGTACTTC.

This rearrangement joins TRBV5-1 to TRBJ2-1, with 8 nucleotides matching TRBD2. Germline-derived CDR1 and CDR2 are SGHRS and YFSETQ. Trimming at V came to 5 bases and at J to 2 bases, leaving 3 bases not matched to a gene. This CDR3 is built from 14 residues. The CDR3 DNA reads TGCGCCAGCAGACTTAGCGGGGCCTACAATGAGCAGTTCTTC. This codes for CASRLSGAYNEQFF.

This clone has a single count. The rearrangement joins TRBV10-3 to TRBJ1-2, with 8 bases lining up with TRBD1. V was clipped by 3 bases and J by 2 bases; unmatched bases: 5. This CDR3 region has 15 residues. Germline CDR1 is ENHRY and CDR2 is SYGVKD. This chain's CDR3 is CAISDGAGGNYGYTF. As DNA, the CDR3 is TGTGCCATCAGTGATGGGGCAGGGGGCAACTATGGCTACACCTTC.

The CDR3 nucleotides are TGTGCCAGCAGTGAAGGGAGATATGAGCAGTTCTTC. The encoded protein is CASSEGRYEQFF. This chain links TRBV25-1 with TRBJ2-1, with D tentatively TRBD2 (5 bases). Germline V lookup: CDR1 MGHDK, CDR2 SYGVNS. Trimming left V 2 bases short and J 8 bases short, with 7 bases between. The CDR3 is made up of 12 amino acids. Full variable domain (missing parts from reference TRBV25-1 and TRBJ2-1): EADIYQTPRYLVIGTGKKITLECSQTMGHDKMYWYQQDPGMELHLIHYSYGVNSTEKGDLSSESTVSRIRTEHFPLTLESARPSHTSQYLCASSEGRYEQFFGPGTRLTVL.

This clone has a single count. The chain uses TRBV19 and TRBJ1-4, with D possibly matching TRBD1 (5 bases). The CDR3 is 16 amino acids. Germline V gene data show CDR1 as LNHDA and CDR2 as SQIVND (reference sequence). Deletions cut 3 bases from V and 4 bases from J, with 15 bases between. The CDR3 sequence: CASSIRTWVGNEKLFF. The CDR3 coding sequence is TGTGCCAGTAGTATTCGGACATGGGTCGGTAATGAAAAACTGTTTTTT. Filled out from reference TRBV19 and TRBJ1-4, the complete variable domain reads DGGITQSPKYLFRKEGQNVTLSCEQNLNHDAMYWYRQDPGQGLRLIYYSQIVNDFQKGDIAEGYSVSREKKESFPLTVTSAQKNPTAFYLCASSIRTWVGNEKLFFGSGTQLSVL.

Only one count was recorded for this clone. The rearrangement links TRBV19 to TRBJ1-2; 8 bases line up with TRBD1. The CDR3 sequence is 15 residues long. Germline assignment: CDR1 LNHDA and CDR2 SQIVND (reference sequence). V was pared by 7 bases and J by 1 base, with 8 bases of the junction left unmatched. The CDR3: CASMGQVPHNYGYTF. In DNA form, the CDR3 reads TGTGCCAGTATGGGACAGGTTCCGCATAACTATGGCTACACCTTC.

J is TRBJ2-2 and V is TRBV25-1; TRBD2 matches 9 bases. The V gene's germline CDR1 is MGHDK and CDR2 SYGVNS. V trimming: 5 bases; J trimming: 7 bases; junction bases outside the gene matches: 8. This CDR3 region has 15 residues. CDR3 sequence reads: CASSLAGAMGGELFF. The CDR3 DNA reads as TGTGCCAGCAGTTTAGCGGGAGCGATGGGCGGGGAGCTGTTTTTT.